This TCR beta chain came from a study of cytomegalovirus exposure and HLA in healthy donors. This table comes from immunoSEQ multiplex PCR, and its TCRdb copy is limited to in-frame clones, with some not included. The sample holds about 330,000 clones; about 90% are singletons and the top ten take approximately 1%. This CDR3 is 19 amino acids long. Germline-derived CDR1 and CDR2 are SGHTA and FQGTGA. V gave up 2 bases and J gave up 0 bases; unmatched junction bases: 15. The receptor was isolated from a young woman in good health and CMV-seropositive. The chain is built from TRBV7-3 and TRBJ1-1; 7 bases are a match to TRBD1. Sequenced input: PBMCs. The CDR3 DNA sequence: TGTGCCAGCAGCTTAGGTAGGACAGGCCTTCTCGACTTGAACACTGAAGCTTTCTTT. Translation: CASSLGRTGLLDLNTEAFF.